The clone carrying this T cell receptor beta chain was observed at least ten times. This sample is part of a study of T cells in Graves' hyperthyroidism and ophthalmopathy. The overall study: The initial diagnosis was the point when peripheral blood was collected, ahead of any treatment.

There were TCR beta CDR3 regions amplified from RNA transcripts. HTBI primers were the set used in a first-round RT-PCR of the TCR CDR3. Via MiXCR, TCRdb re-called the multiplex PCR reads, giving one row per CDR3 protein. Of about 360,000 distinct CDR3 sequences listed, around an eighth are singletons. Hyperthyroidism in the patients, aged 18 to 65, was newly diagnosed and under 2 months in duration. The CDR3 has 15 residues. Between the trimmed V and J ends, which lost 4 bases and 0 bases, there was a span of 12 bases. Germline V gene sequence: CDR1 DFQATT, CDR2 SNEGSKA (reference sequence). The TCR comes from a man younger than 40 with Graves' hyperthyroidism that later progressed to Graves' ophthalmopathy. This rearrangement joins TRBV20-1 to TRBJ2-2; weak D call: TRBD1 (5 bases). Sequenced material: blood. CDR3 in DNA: TGCAGTGCTAAGCCTGGACACGCGAACACCGGGGAGCTGTTTTTT. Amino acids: CSAKPGHANTGELFF.